This T cell receptor (beta chain) was retrieved from a study of blood T cell repertoires in COVID-19. In the study overall: Samples came from the United States, Italy and Spain, spanning acute and convalescent COVID-19. Nucleic acid was either cDNA or gDNA, and it came from T cells, B-cell-depleted T cells, or PBMCs.

Germline lookup yields CDR1 SGHTA and CDR2 FQGNSA. This CDR3 is built from 14 residues. Between the trimmed V and J ends, which lost 2 bases and 8 bases, there was a span of 15 bases. Original methodology: Scientists estimated how many nucleated cells there were by amplifying reference gene primers. Measured with immunoSEQ multiplex PCR; TCRdb has only the in-frame clones, and not every one. V, J and clone size reflect that table, while D and trimming were determined from the DNA. This repertoire shows 200,000 or so clones, around three quarters found once; its top ten account for roughly 17%. The V gene is TRBV7-2, the J gene TRBJ1-2; perhaps TRBD1 as D (6 bases). This clonotype was obtained from a man in his sixties with active or convalescent COVID-19. The sample consisted of peripheral blood. CDR3 bases: TGTGCCAGCAGCTTATACGCCACAGGGAACGGCTACACCTTC. Protein sequence: CASSLYATGNGYTF.